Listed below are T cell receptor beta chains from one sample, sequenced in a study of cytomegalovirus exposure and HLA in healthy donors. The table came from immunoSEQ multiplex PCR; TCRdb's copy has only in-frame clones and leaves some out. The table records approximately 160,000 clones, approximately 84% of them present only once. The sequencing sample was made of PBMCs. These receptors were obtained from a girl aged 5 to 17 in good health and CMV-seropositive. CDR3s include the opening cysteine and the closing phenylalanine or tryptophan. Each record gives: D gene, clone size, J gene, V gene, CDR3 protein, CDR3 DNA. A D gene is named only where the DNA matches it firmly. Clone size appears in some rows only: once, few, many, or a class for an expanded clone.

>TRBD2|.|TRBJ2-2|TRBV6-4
CASSERGGTGELFF
TGTGCCAGCAGTGAGCGGGGGGGCACCGGGGAGCTGTTTTTT
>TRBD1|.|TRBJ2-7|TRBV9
CASSVGPGTGSYEQYF
TGTGCCAGCAGCGTGGGCCCCGGGACAGGCTCCTACGAGCAGTACTTC
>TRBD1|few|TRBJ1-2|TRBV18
CASSLLTGSNYGYTF
TGTGCCAGCTCACTACTGACAGGGTCTAACTATGGCTACACCTTC
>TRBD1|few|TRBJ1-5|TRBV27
CASSLSWTGDRQPQHF
TGTGCCAGCAGTTTATCGTGGACAGGGGATAGGCAGCCCCAGCATTTT
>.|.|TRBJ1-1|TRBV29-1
CSVVGQVVGTEAFF
TGCAGCGTTGTGGGGCAGGTGGTAGGTACTGAAGCTTTCTTT
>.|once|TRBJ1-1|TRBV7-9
CASSLRRDPEAFF
TGTGCCAGCAGCTTGCGGAGGGATCCTGAAGCTTTCTTT
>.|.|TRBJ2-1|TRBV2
CASSVPLKRMSSYNEQFF
TGTGCCAGCTCAGTGCCCTTGAAGCGGATGAGCTCCTACAATGAGCAGTTCTTC
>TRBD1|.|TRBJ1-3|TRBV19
CASSPGDRGQLSGNTIYF
TGTGCCAGTAGCCCCGGAGACAGGGGCCAGCTATCTGGAAACACCATATATTTT
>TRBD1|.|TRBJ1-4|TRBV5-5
CASSSGQGRGKLFF
TGTGCCAGCAGCTCCGGACAGGGGAGGGGTAAACTGTTTTTT
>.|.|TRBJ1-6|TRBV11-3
CASSFRGDKPLHF
TGTGCCAGCAGCTTCCGGGGGGATAAGCCCCTCCACTTT
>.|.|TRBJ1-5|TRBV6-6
CASSSRGQPQHF
TGTGCCAGCAGCTCTAGGGGCCAGCCCCAGCATTTT
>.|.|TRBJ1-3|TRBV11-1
CASERGSGNTIYF
TGTGCCAGCGAAAGGGGATCCGGAAACACCATATATTTT
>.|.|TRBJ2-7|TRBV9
CASSPGREQYF
TGTGCCAGCAGCCCAGGGCGGGAGCAGTACTTC
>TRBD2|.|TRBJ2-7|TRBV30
CAGSGGHPYEQYF
TGTGCCGGTAGCGGGGGCCACCCCTACGAGCAGTACTTC
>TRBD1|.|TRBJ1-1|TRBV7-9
CASSAQGAEGNTEAFF
TGTGCCAGCAGCGCACAGGGGGCGGAAGGTAACACTGAAGCTTTCTTT
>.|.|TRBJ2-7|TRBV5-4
CASSSGDPYEQYF
TGTGCCAGCAGCTCAGGGGATCCCTACGAGCAGTACTTC
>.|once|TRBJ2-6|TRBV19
CASRQYSGANVLTF
TGTGCCAGTCGACAGTACTCTGGGGCCAACGTCCTGACTTTC
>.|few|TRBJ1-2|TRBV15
CATSRGWRGGPVSYGYTF
TGTGCCACCAGCAGAGGATGGCGGGGGGGCCCCGTCTCTTATGGCTACACCTTC
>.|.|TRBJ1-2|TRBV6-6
CASSYSIGEGSYGYTF
TGTGCCAGCAGTTACTCGATTGGGGAGGGGAGCTATGGCTACACCTTC
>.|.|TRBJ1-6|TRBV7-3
CASSSSRNSPLHF
TGTGCCAGCAGCTCCTCGCGGAATTCACCCCTCCACTTT
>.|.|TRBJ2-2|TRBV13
CASRVRDRSTGELFF
TGTGCCAGCAGGGTGCGGGACAGAAGCACCGGGGAGCTGTTTTTT
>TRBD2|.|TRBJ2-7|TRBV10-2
CASSESSGGIHYEQYF
TGCGCCAGCAGTGAGTCAAGCGGGGGGATACACTACGAGCAGTACTTC
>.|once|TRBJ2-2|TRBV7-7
CASSPSGLTGELFF
TGTGCTAGCAGCCCGAGCGGTCTCACCGGGGAGCTGTTTTTT
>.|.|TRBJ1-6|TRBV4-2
CASSQGGAWHF
TGTGCCAGCAGCCAAGGAGGAGCCTGGCACTTT